The sample holds a few counts of the clone carrying this T cell receptor (beta chain). Primers used in a second PCR of roughly 7 to 12 cycles were a sample-barcoded 5' primer and a J-beta primer mix. A template-switch adaptor containing 12 random nucleotides labeled each cDNA molecule. TCRdb reprocessed the 5' RACE reads via MiXCR and lists one record per CDR3 protein. The data show around 970,000 distinct CDR3 sequences, 51% seen once. These data are taken from a study of blood T cells in healthy people across ages. The length of the CDR3 is 15 residues. The V end was cut by 5 bases, the J end by 7 bases, with 21 bases between. From germline, CDR1 is MDHEN and CDR2 SYDVKM.

The source of this sequence is a woman in her fifties or sixties in good health. Sequencing was carried out using blood. The V gene is TRBV28, the J gene TRBJ2-7, with D perhaps being TRBD1 or TRBD2 (5 bases each). CDR3 bases: TGTGCCAGCAGTCCCGCCAGGGCAGGGAGACAGGAGCAGTACTTC. Residues: CASSPARAGRQEQYF. Full variable domain (outside the CDR3, taken from reference TRBV28 and TRBJ2-7): DVKVTQSSRYLVKRTGEKVFLECVQDMDHENMFWYRQDPGLGLRLIYFSYDVKMKEKGDIPEGYSVSREKKERFSLILESASTNQTSMYLCASSPARAGRQEQYFGPGTRLTVT.